Shown below are 16 T cell receptor beta chains from a single sample sequenced in a study of blood T cell repertoires in COVID-19. Clones were read by immunoSEQ multiplex PCR, and TCRdb kept only the in-frame ones, dropping some. Of 200,000 to 250,000 clones listed, roughly nine tenths were seen once; the top ten hold 3.1%. Sequenced material: PBMCs or T cells enriched from blood (not recorded which). These receptors originate from a woman aged 50 to 65 in a cohort exposed to, infected with or recovered from COVID-19 (not recorded which).

This chain links TRBV7-9 with TRBJ1-2; 8 bases match TRBD1. The CDR3 extends over 16 amino acids. Unmatched junction bases numbered 7, after V lost 4 bases and J lost 0 bases. Germline V gene lookup returns CDR1 SEHNR and CDR2 FQNEAQ (reference sequence). CDR3 residues: CASSYRTGITNYGYTF. CDR3 DNA: TGTGCCAGCAGCTACCGGACAGGGATCACTAACTATGGCTACACCTTC.

This rearrangement joins TRBV14 to TRBJ2-5; D perhaps matches TRBD2 (6 bases). The CDR3 has 12 amino acids. Germline values: CDR1 SGHDN, CDR2 FVKESK. V was cut by 6 bases and J by 2 bases, with 7 bases left in between. The CDR3 nucleotides are TGTGCCAGCAGGCGGGGTCAAGAGACCCAGTACTTC. It specifies CASRRGQETQYF.

The chain combines TRBV3-1 (or the pseudogene TRBV3-2) with TRBJ2-7, with D maybe TRBD2 (7 bases). The V gene's germline CDR1 is LGHDT and CDR2 YNNKEL (reference sequence). The V gene lost 5 bases and the J gene lost 6 bases, with 20 bases spanning the gap. This CDR3 region has 15 residues. Written as DNA, the CDR3 is TGTGCCAGCAGCAATGGGGGGGCAGGGACGTCCGAGCAGTACTTC. It codes for CASSNGGAGTSEQYF.

The chain has TRBV9 and TRBJ2-2; 10 bases agree with TRBD2. The CDR3 spans 15 residues. CDR1 and CDR2 from the germline V gene are SGDLS and YYNGEE. Trimming at V came to 0 bases and at J to 6 bases, leaving 2 bases not matched to a gene. In nucleotides, the CDR3 is TGTGCCAGCAGCGTAGCCGGGACTAGCGCCGGGGAGCTGTTTTTT. It yields the protein CASSVAGTSAGELFF.

This chain uses TRBV5-4 with TRBJ1-3; TRBD1 might be the D (6 bases). The germline V and J ends were trimmed by 0 bases and 1 base, with 14 bases remaining between them. The CDR3 length is 17 residues. Germline lookup yields CDR1 SGHNT and CDR2 YYREEE (reference sequence). CDR3 sequence: CASSLAGGRGSGNTIYF. The CDR3 DNA is TGTGCCAGCAGCTTGGCCGGTGGCAGGGGATCTGGAAACACCATATATTTT.

The V and J genes are TRBV13 and TRBJ2-1, with 7 bases matching TRBD1. The CDR3 has 14 residues. Germline loops: CDR1 PRHDT, CDR2 FYEKMQ (reference sequence). Trimming took 3 bases from V and 6 from J; bases not matched to a gene: 5. CDR3 sequence reads: CASSFTGVGNEQFF. The CDR3 region has the DNA TGTGCCAGCAGCTTTACAGGGGTTGGCAATGAGCAGTTCTTC.

This chain links TRBV5-1 with TRBJ1-5; D call uncertain. Germline V gene data show CDR1 as SGHRS and CDR2 as YFSETQ. The length of the CDR3 is 18 residues. The germline V and J ends were trimmed by 4 bases and 3 bases, with 23 bases remaining between them. The CDR3 reads CASSLKPLAAVDNQPQHF. CDR3 nucleotide sequence: TGCGCCAGCAGCCTCAAACCCCTGGCGGCAGTGGACAATCAGCCCCAGCATTTT.

The chain carries TRBV28 and TRBJ2-7; no reliable D call. The CDR3 totals 12 residues. V lost 3 bases, J lost 6 bases, and 9 bases lay in between. Germline V gene lookup returns CDR1 MDHEN and CDR2 SYDVKM. The CDR3 nucleotides are TGTGCCAGCAGTTTTTCCGCGTTCGAGCAGTACTTC. It is translated as CASSFSAFEQYF.

This chain uses TRBV5-1 with TRBJ1-4; D uncertain. Germline V gives CDR1 SGHRS, CDR2 YFSETQ. The V gene lost 4 bases and the J gene lost 4 bases, with 11 bases spanning the gap. The CDR3 contains 14 residues. CDR3 protein: CASSPAEVNEKLFF. In DNA, the CDR3 is TGCGCCAGCAGCCCCGCCGAGGTTAATGAAAAACTGTTTTTT.

This sequence joins TRBV5-1 and TRBJ2-3; 9 bases line up with TRBD2. The ends lost 0 bases at V and 0 bases at J; junction bases unmatched: 8. Looked up from germline, CDR1 is SGHRS and CDR2 is YFSETQ. This CDR3 is built from 18 residues. The CDR3 DNA reads as TGCGCCAGCAGCTTGGCTCTAGCGGGGCCAGCTAGCACAGATACGCAGTATTTT. Its translation is CASSLALAGPASTDTQYF.

The chain uses TRBV11-2 and TRBJ2-7; D may be TRBD2 (5 bases). The V gene's germline CDR1 is SGHAT and CDR2 FQNNGV. The CDR3 spans 15 residues. Deletions cut 6 bases from V and 2 bases from J, with 17 bases between. The CDR3 nucleotides read TGTGCCAGCAGTGATTTGGGCACGAGGGCCTACGAGCAGTACTTC. Residues: CASSDLGTRAYEQYF.

The V gene is TRBV6-6, the J gene TRBJ1-1, with 12 positions matching TRBD1. The J segment lost 5 bases and the V segment lost 2 bases, leaving 3 bases of the junction unmatched. Germline loops: CDR1 MNHNY, CDR2 SVGAGI (reference sequence). CDR3 length: 15 amino acids. As DNA, the CDR3 is TGTGCCAGCAGTTACGGGACAGGGGGCGGGACTGAAGCTTTCTTT. As protein: CASSYGTGGGTEAFF.

V gene TRBV10-3 combines with J gene TRBJ2-3; 8 positions agree with TRBD1. V trimming: 9 bases; J trimming: 0 bases; junction bases outside the gene matches: 5. CDR1 ENHRY and CDR2 SYGVKD come from the germline V gene. This CDR3 spans 14 amino acids. CDR3 sequence reads: CAIKGQESTDTQYF. DNA for the CDR3: TGTGCCATAAAGGGACAGGAAAGCACAGATACGCAGTATTTT.

The V gene is TRBV5-1, the J gene TRBJ2-7; possibly TRBD1 for D (8 bases). The germline CDR1 and CDR2 sequences are SGHRS and YFSETQ. The CDR3 sequence is 15 residues long. Trimming left V 4 bases short and J 2 bases short, with 16 bases between. The DNA of the CDR3 is TGCGCCAGCAGCCCAACAGGGGGGGTGGCCTACGAGCAGTACTTC. Its translation is CASSPTGGVAYEQYF.

The chain's CDR3 is CASSSGYTEQFF. The CDR3 region has the DNA TGTGCCAGCAGTTCCGGGTATACTGAGCAGTTCTTC. The J gene is TRBJ2-1, the V gene TRBV6-2 or TRBV6-3; D call uncertain. This CDR3 has 12 residues. Germline-derived CDR1 and CDR2 are MNHEY and SVGEGT. Trimming took 4 bases from V and 9 from J, leaving 10 bases between them.

J is TRBJ2-7 and V is TRBV6-2 or TRBV6-3; D perhaps matches TRBD1 (6 bases). The CDR3 has 14 amino acids. V was trimmed by 10 bases and J by 2 bases, leaving 18 bases between them. CDR1 and CDR2 from the germline V gene are MNHEY and SVGEGT. For the CDR3, the DNA is TGTGCCACCTGCCCCAGGACAGCTACCTACGAGCAGTACTTC. This gives the protein CATCPRTATYEQYF.